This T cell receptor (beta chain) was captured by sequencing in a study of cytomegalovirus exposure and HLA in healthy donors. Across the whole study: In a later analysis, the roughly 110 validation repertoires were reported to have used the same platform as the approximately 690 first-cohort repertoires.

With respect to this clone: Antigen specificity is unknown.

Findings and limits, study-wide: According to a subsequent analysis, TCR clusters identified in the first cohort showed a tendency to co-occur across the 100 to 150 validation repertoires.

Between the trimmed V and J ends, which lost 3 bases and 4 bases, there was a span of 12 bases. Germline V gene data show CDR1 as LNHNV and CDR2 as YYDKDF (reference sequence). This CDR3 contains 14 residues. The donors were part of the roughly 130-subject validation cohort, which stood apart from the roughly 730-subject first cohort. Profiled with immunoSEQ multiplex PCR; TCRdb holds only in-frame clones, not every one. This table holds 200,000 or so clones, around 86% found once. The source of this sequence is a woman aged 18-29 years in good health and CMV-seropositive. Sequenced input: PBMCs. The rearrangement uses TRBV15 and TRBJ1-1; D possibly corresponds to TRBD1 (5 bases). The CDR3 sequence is CATSSDAGPTEAFF. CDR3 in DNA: TGTGCCACCAGCAGCGACGCGGGACCCACTGAAGCTTTCTTT.